This T cell receptor (beta chain) was sequenced in a study of OX40 agonist ivuxolimab in advanced cancers. Comments on this clone: Antigen specificity is unknown.

Whole-study results and caveats: Among the nonresponders, some also had low normalized T-cell clonal expansion.

Assay used: immunoSEQ multiplex PCR; TCRdb lists only in-frame clones, some missing. The sample consists of approximately 15,000 clones, about three quarters of them appearing once. The CDR3 contains 14 residues. Germline V lookup: CDR1 SGHRS, CDR2 YFSETQ. V was shortened by 7 bases and J by 2 bases, with 14 bases between the two germline ends. The sequence was collected from an adult with an advanced solid tumor such as melanoma, head and neck, liver or kidney cancer. The chain has TRBV5-1 and TRBJ2-3; D is perhaps TRBD2 (5 bases). The material was CD4+ or CD8+ T cells sorted from blood, obtained in a trial of the OX40 agonist ivuxolimab. CDR3 DNA sequence: TGCGCCAGCCAAGAGGGCACCAACACAGATACGCAGTATTTT. Translating it yields CASQEGTNTDTQYF.